Each of the 21 T cell receptor beta chains below was sequenced from the same sample in a study of T-cell memory formation after mild COVID-19. A single record per CDR3 protein comes from TCRdb applying MiXCR to the 5' RACE reads. Here the sample spans approximately 400,000 distinct CDR3 sequences, more than 15% being singletons. Sequencing used PBMCs or a T cell subset sorted from them (not recorded which). These receptors were collected from a man younger than 30 who had mild COVID-19 (a few samples of this study predate the infection). Cell type and time point are not known.

The rearrangement joins TRBV14 to TRBJ1-1; 7 bases are shared with TRBD1. Germline V gene sequence: CDR1 SGHDN, CDR2 FVKESK. The CDR3 spans 15 residues. Unmatched junction bases numbered 9, after V lost 3 bases and J lost 5 bases. This chain's CDR3 is CASSHPRQGKTEAFF. In nucleotides, the CDR3 is TGTGCCAGCAGCCATCCCAGACAGGGTAAGACTGAAGCTTTCTTT. The variable domain in full, completed from reference TRBV14 and TRBJ1-1, reads EAGVTQFPSHSVIEKGQTVTLRCDPISGHDNLYWYRRVMGKEIKFLLHFVKESKQDESGMPNNRFLAERTGGTYSTLKVQPAELEDSGVYFCASSHPRQGKTEAFFGQGTRLTVV.

The CDR3 reads CASGLSPGGNEQFF. CDR3 nucleotides: TGCGCCAGCGGCCTCTCTCCGGGAGGGAATGAGCAGTTCTTC. The V and J genes are TRBV5-1 and TRBJ2-1; 8 bases fit TRBD2. J gave up 7 bases and V 7 bases, and 10 bases lay outside the gene matches. The germline V gene has CDR1 SGHRS and CDR2 YFSETQ. CDR3 length: 14 residues.

The chain uses TRBV6-5 and TRBJ2-7; D possibly corresponds to TRBD1 (5 bases). Trimming shortened V by 1 base and J by 0 bases, and 7 bases separated the two germline ends. Germline V gene data show CDR1 as MNHEY and CDR2 as SVGAGI. The CDR3 totals 14 residues. In nucleotides, the CDR3 is TGTGCCAGCAGTTACTTTGACAGCTCCTACGAGCAGTACTTC. Its protein product is CASSYFDSSYEQYF.

This rearrangement joins TRBV12-3 or TRBV12-4 to TRBJ1-2; 7 nucleotides align to TRBD1. The CDR3 runs 13 residues. The V and J ends lost 5 bases and 8 bases, in that order; junction bases with no gene match: 8. CDR3: CASSTTGPEGYTF. DNA of the CDR3: TGTGCCAGCAGTACGACAGGGCCGGAAGGCTACACCTTC.

This clonotype was counted only a few times. CDR3 DNA: TGTGCCAGCAGCCTGGGGGGGTGGGGCACTGAAGCTTTCTTT. Its protein is CASSLGGWGTEAFF. This rearrangement joins TRBV7-9 to TRBJ1-1; possible D gene TRBD1, 5 bases. The germline gives CDR1 SEHNR, CDR2 FQNEAQ (reference sequence). This CDR3 contains 14 residues. Deletions cut 5 bases from V and 4 bases from J, with 14 bases between.

This clonotype was observed a handful of times. The rearrangement uses TRBV6-2 or TRBV6-3 and TRBJ1-5, with 9 bases identical to TRBD1. The germline CDR1 and CDR2 sequences are MNHEY and SVGEGT. Losses at the gene ends were 6 bases for V and 7 bases for J; bases not matched to a gene: 7. CDR3 size: 14 residues. CDR3 in amino acids: CASSRTGEPQPQHF. CDR3 DNA sequence: TGTGCCAGCAGCCGGACAGGGGAACCCCAGCCCCAGCATTTT.

This clonotype was found a few times. The rearrangement joins TRBV6-5 to TRBJ2-2; TRBD1 matches 9 bases. J lost 3 bases, V lost 2 bases, and 10 bases had no gene match. The CDR3 has 18 amino acids. Germline V CDR1 and CDR2: MNHEY, SVGAGI. CDR3 nucleotides: TGTGCCAGCAGTTACAGGACAGGGGTATCAAGTTACACCGGGGAGCTGTTTTTT. This codes for CASSYRTGVSSYTGELFF.

The sample holds a few counts of this clonotype. The chain joins TRBV5-6 to TRBJ1-2, with D possibly being TRBD1 (5 bases). The CDR3 runs 15 residues. The V gene lost 0 bases and the J gene lost 2 bases, with 11 bases spanning the gap. Germline CDR1 and CDR2: SGHDT and YYEEEE. CDR3 sequence reads: CASSLVGRGNYGYTF. The CDR3 DNA reads as TGTGCCAGCAGCTTGGTCGGGCGGGGGAACTATGGCTACACCTTC.

The chain links TRBV7-8 to TRBJ2-2; 11 bases match TRBD1. Per the germline V gene, CDR1 is SGHVS and CDR2 is FQNEAQ. V shed 7 bases, J shed 4 bases, and the junction held 11 bases outside the gene matches. This CDR3 comprises 17 residues. CDR3: CASTMISGTGGTGELFF. DNA of the CDR3: TGTGCCAGCACTATGATCTCCGGGACAGGGGGCACCGGGGAGCTGTTTTTT.

This clonotype occurred a few times. The chain uses TRBV6-1 and TRBJ2-3; no definite D call. V lost 3 bases to trimming and J lost 2 bases, with 3 bases between them. The CDR3 consists of 12 residues. CDR1 and CDR2 from the germline V gene are MNHNS and SASEGT. This CDR3 is CASSETTDTQYF. The CDR3 nucleotides read TGTGCCAGCAGTGAGACCACAGATACGCAGTATTTT.

This clonotype was found a few times. The rearrangement links TRBV29-1 to TRBJ1-2, with 7 bases identical to TRBD1. The CDR3 length is 12 residues. V was pared by 3 bases and J by 6 bases, with 4 bases of the junction left unmatched. From germline, CDR1 is SQVTM and CDR2 ANQGSEA. In DNA, the CDR3 is TGCAGCGTTGACAGGCAGGGGGATGGCTACACCTTC. Translated: CSVDRQGDGYTF.

The CDR3 protein is CSVGTGGTGELFF. As DNA, the CDR3 is TGCAGCGTCGGGACAGGGGGTACCGGGGAGCTGTTTTTT. The chain uses TRBV29-1 and TRBJ2-2; TRBD1 matches 11 bases. Trimming took 6 bases from V and 5 from J; bases not matched to a gene: 2. The CDR3 sequence is 13 residues long. In germline, CDR1 is SQVTM, CDR2 ANQGSEA.

J is TRBJ2-7 and V is TRBV29-1; 7 nucleotides align to TRBD1. V trimming: 7 bases; J trimming: 3 bases; junction bases outside the gene matches: 6. CDR3 length: 12 amino acids. CDR1 is SQVTM, CDR2 ANQGSEA, per germline. The CDR3 DNA is TGCAGCGGAGGTACAGGGGACTACGAGCAGTACTTC. It encodes CSGGTGDYEQYF.

In this sample, this clonotype turned up a few times. The chain carries TRBV4-3 and TRBJ1-1; D remains unclear. Trimming cost V 0 bases and J 1 base, with 6 bases left between them. This CDR3 is 14 amino acids long. Germline values: CDR1 LGHNA, CDR2 YSLEER. The CDR3 spells CASSQEAPNTEAFF. The CDR3 DNA reads TGCGCCAGCAGCCAAGAGGCCCCGAACACTGAAGCTTTCTTT.

This clonotype occurred a few times. The rearrangement uses TRBV14 and TRBJ1-2, with 8 nucleotides matching TRBD1. CDR1 and CDR2 from the germline V gene are SGHDN and FVKESK. V shed 0 bases, J shed 7 bases, and the junction held 13 bases outside the gene matches. CDR3 length: 17 amino acids. Here the CDR3 DNA reads TGTGCCAGCAGCCAAGATCTTACCAGGGGGCGATTAGCTGGCTACACCTTC. Translating gives CASSQDLTRGRLAGYTF.

This clonotype was counted ten times or more. V usage is TRBV13 and J usage is TRBJ2-2, with 15 bases lining up with TRBD2. The CDR3 totals 19 residues. The germline CDR1 and CDR2 sequences are PRHDT and FYEKMQ (reference sequence). Losses at the gene ends were 5 bases for V and 6 bases for J; bases not matched to a gene: 13. Here the CDR3 DNA reads TGTGCCAGCAGCCCCGGACTAGCGGGGGGGCCCCGGATGGCCGGGGAGCTGTTTTTT. Translating it yields CASSPGLAGGPRMAGELFF.

The rearrangement uses TRBV5-1 and TRBJ2-1; possibly TRBD2 for D (6 bases). The CDR3 runs 14 residues. The germline V gene has CDR1 SGHRS and CDR2 YFSETQ. V lost 3 bases and J 8 bases, leaving 15 bases between the germline ends. For the CDR3, the DNA is TGCGCCAGCAGCTCTGGAGTAGGGGACTATGAGCAGTTCTTC. Amino acids: CASSSGVGDYEQFF.

This chain links TRBV15 with TRBJ2-3; tentative D call: TRBD1 (7 bases). Germline assignment: CDR1 LNHNV and CDR2 YYDKDF (reference sequence). CDR3 size: 17 residues. The V end was cut by 0 bases, the J end by 7 bases, with 20 bases between. CDR3 sequence reads: CATSREYGGGKLNTQYF. Written as DNA, the CDR3 is TGTGCCACCAGCAGAGAATATGGAGGGGGCAAGTTAAATACGCAGTATTTT.

This clonotype was counted many times. The chain uses TRBV6-1 and TRBJ1-2, with 10 bases identical to TRBD1. The V gene's germline CDR1 is MNHNS and CDR2 SASEGT. The CDR3 consists of 15 residues. Losses at the gene ends were 3 bases for V and 4 bases for J; bases not matched to a gene: 5. The CDR3 DNA is TGTGCCAGCAGTGACCCGGGACAGGGGACCTATGGCTACACCTTC. Residues: CASSDPGQGTYGYTF.

This clonotype was counted only a few times. J is TRBJ2-7 and V is TRBV27; 8 bases are a match to TRBD1. Looked up from germline, CDR1 is MNHEY and CDR2 is SMNVEV (reference sequence). V shed 1 base, J shed 2 bases, and the junction held 4 bases outside the gene matches. The CDR3 contains 15 residues. DNA of the CDR3: TGTGCCAGCAGTTTATATTGGACAGGGACCTACGAGCAGTACTTC. Encoded protein: CASSLYWTGTYEQYF.

The gene calls are TRBV12-3 or TRBV12-4 and TRBJ1-2, with a tentative D call TRBD1 (6 bases). CDR3 length: 16 amino acids. The V gene lost 0 bases and the J gene lost 7 bases, with 18 bases spanning the gap. The CDR3 loop is CASSLATSGTKGGYTF. CDR3 coding DNA: TGTGCCAGCAGTTTAGCGACGTCCGGGACAAAAGGTGGCTACACCTTC.